The sequence of this T cell receptor beta chain was determined in a study of molecular identifiers for immune sequencing clone quantification. On the study more broadly: RNA, taken in replicates from about 20,000 or 100,000 naive CD8 cells, was split five ways, with four sequenced.

This clonotype was detected a few times. TCRdb re-called the PCR reads with MiXCR, one entry per CDR3 protein. The data contain about 510,000 distinct CDR3 sequences, 20% to 25% of them singletons. The germline V gene encodes CDR1 SGDLS and CDR2 YYNGEE. Trimming pared 4 bases from V and 3 bases from J, leaving 17 bases between. The CDR3 contains 15 residues. Sequenced: naive CD8+ T cells from blood, with Jurkat cell RNA spiked in. Regarding subset: FACS-sorted CD8+CD4-CCR7+CD45RA+ naive T cells. This rearrangement joins TRBV9 to TRBJ2-7; D is tentatively TRBD1 or TRBD2 (5 bases each). The origin of this receptor is a human donor in good health. Some libraries in this study had Jurkat cell RNA spiked in. The CDR3 coding sequence is TGTGCCAGCAGCTCTGGGGGATCCTCCCGCTACGAGCAGTACTTC. As protein: CASSSGGSSRYEQYF.